The rows below give T cell receptor beta chains drawn from one sample of a study of cytomegalovirus exposure and HLA in healthy donors. Repertoires were generated with immunoSEQ multiplex PCR, while TCRdb's copy carries only in-frame clones and drops some. Among about 140,000 clones listed, more than 60% were seen once. Material: PBMCs. These TCRs come from a woman aged 45-65 years in good health and CMV-seropositive. CDR3s include the opening cysteine and the closing phenylalanine or tryptophan. Each record gives: D gene, J gene, V gene, clone size, CDR3 protein, CDR3 DNA. D genes are given only for firm matches. Only some rows state a clone size, as once, few, many or a class for expanded clones.

.	TRBJ2-5	TRBV11-2	.	CASSFGTIQETQYF	TGTGCCAGCAGCTTCGGGACAATCCAAGAGACCCAGTACTTC
TRBD1	TRBJ1-1	TRBV19	.	CASRWDRTNTEAFF	TGTGCCAGTAGATGGGACAGGACAAACACTGAAGCTTTCTTT
.	TRBJ2-7	TRBV6-6	few	CASSLTEAGEYF	TGTGCCAGCAGTTTGACAGAGGCAGGGGAGTACTTC
.	TRBJ1-1	TRBV19	.	CASSNLGDTEAFF	TGTGCCAGTAGTAACCTTGGAGACACTGAAGCTTTCTTT
TRBD1	TRBJ1-3	TRBV5-6	.	CASNPTGGNTIYF	TGTGCCAGCAACCCGACAGGGGGAAACACCATATATTTT
TRBD2	TRBJ2-7	TRBV5-4	.	CASSLGRLAGDEQYF	TGTGCCAGCAGCTTGGGTCGGCTAGCGGGGGACGAGCAGTACTTC
TRBD1	TRBJ1-6	TRBV10-1	few	CASNPGQGVIDPNSPLHF	TGCGCCAGCAACCCGGGACAGGGTGTTATAGACCCTAATTCACCCCTCCACTTT
.	TRBJ2-4	TRBV5-1	.	CASSLWGEENSQYF	TGCGCCAGCAGCTTGTGGGGCGAAGAAAACAGTCAGTACTTC
.	TRBJ1-2	TRBV30	.	CAWSPPGNYGYTF	TGTGCCTGGAGTCCCCCCGGTAACTATGGCTACACCTTC
TRBD1	TRBJ2-5	TRBV6-6	.	CASSYGDSRRTQYF	TGTGCCAGCAGTTATGGGGACAGTCGACGGACCCAGTACTTC
.	TRBJ1-1	TRBV7-9	.	CASVEQGTHMNTEAFF	TGTGCCAGCGTTGAACAGGGCACGCATATGAACACTGAAGCTTTCTTT
.	TRBJ2-6	TRBV6-5	once	CASARGAGANVLTF	TGTGCCTCTGCCCGGGGTGCTGGGGCCAACGTCCTGACTTTC
.	TRBJ1-1	TRBV29-1	.	CSVGGHLNTEAFF	TGCAGCGTTGGGGGACACCTCAACACTGAAGCTTTCTTT
.	TRBJ1-5	TRBV19	.	CASSINSNSNQPQHF	TGTGCCAGTAGTATAAACAGTAATAGCAATCAGCCCCAGCATTTT
TRBD2	TRBJ2-1	TRBV7-3	.	CASSSGTSYNEQFF	TGTGCCAGCAGCTCCGGGACTAGCTACAATGAGCAGTTCTTC
.	TRBJ2-1	TRBV29-1	.	CSVGGLRGHNEQFF	TGCAGCGTCGGGGGACTGAGGGGCCACAATGAGCAGTTCTTC
.	TRBJ2-5	TRBV6-6	.	CASSYEKTQYF	TGTGCCAGCAGTTACGAGAAGACCCAGTACTTC
TRBD2	TRBJ2-2	TRBV7-3	once	CASSLGLAGGTGELFF	TGTGCCAGCAGCTTAGGACTAGCGGGGGGCACCGGGGAGCTGTTTTTT
.	TRBJ1-1	TRBV29-1	few	CSAAKMGATEAFF	TGCAGCGCCGCGAAAATGGGGGCTACTGAAGCTTTCTTT
TRBD1	TRBJ2-7	TRBV2	.	CASRTGGAIYIYEQYF	TGTGCCAGCAGAACAGGGGGCGCAATCTACATATACGAGCAGTACTTC
TRBD1	TRBJ2-3	TRBV2	.	CASIRDRRTDTQYF	TGTGCCAGCATCAGGGACAGACGCACAGATACGCAGTATTTT
.	TRBJ2-6	TRBV28	.	CASSFLLLRDPISGANVLTF	TGTGCCAGCAGTTTCCTGCTTTTACGGGATCCCATCTCTGGGGCCAACGTCCTGACTTTC
.	TRBJ1-2	TRBV7-9	.	CASSRDDAGAYTF	TGTGCCAGCAGCCGAGACGATGCAGGGGCCTACACCTTC
.	TRBJ1-6	TRBV19	.	CASSIASDNSPLHF	TGTGCCAGTAGTATAGCCAGTGATAATTCACCCCTCCACTTT
TRBD1	TRBJ1-2	TRBV7-2	few	CASSLVGGTGTYGYTF	TGTGCCAGCAGCTTAGTTGGCGGGACAGGGACCTATGGCTACACCTTC
TRBD2	TRBJ2-3	TRBV9	.	CASSVAGGGSTDTQYF	TGTGCCAGCAGCGTAGCAGGCGGGGGTTCCACAGATACGCAGTATTTT
TRBD1	TRBJ1-4	TRBV6-1	.	CASSGDRDVTNEKLFF	TGTGCCAGCAGTGGGGACAGGGACGTCACTAATGAAAAACTGTTTTTT
.	TRBJ2-3	TRBV4-3	.	CASSQGPKLTDTQYF	TGCGCCAGCAGCCAAGGGCCGAAGTTGACAGATACGCAGTATTTT
.	TRBJ2-1	TRBV7-9	.	CASSSLGGFNEQFF	TGTGCCAGCAGCTCCCTGGGAGGCTTCAATGAGCAGTTCTTC
TRBD2	TRBJ2-1	TRBV6-1	.	CASSVTGGPFNEQFF	TGTGCCAGCAGTGTAACGGGGGGGCCCTTCAATGAGCAGTTCTTC
TRBD2	TRBJ2-1	TRBV7-2	.	CASSPRLAGEQFF	TGTGCCAGCAGCCCACGACTAGCGGGAGAGCAGTTCTTC
.	TRBJ1-5	TRBV7-9	.	CASSRRGNQPQHF	TGTGCCAGCAGCCGGAGAGGTAATCAGCCCCAGCATTTT
TRBD1	TRBJ1-2	TRBV7-2	.	CASSLQGAGGYTF	TGTGCCAGCAGCTTGCAGGGGGCTGGCGGCTACACCTTC
.	TRBJ1-6	TRBV28	.	CASSGRGANSPLHF	TGTGCCAGCAGTGGTCGGGGGGCCAATTCACCCCTCCACTTT
TRBD1	TRBJ2-2	TRBV5-1	.	CASAPPTGGTGELFF	TGCGCCAGTGCACCTCCGACAGGGGGCACCGGGGAGCTGTTTTTT
.	TRBJ1-5	TRBV2	.	CASRGGSGQPQHF	TGTGCCAGTCGGGGAGGGTCGGGACAGCCCCAGCATTTT
.	TRBJ1-2	TRBV19	once	CASSIEWPGRATRYGYTF	TGTGCCAGTAGTATAGAATGGCCGGGCAGGGCGACTCGGTATGGCTACACCTTC
TRBD2	TRBJ2-1	TRBV5-1	.	CASSQSGGRDNEQFF	TGCGCCAGCAGCCAAAGCGGGGGGAGGGACAATGAGCAGTTCTTC
TRBD1	TRBJ2-7	TRBV6-1	.	CASSGQGYEQYF	TGTGCCAGCTCCGGACAGGGCTACGAGCAGTACTTC
TRBD1	TRBJ1-4	TRBV29-1	few	CSVADRAGGEKLFF	TGCAGCGTGGCGGACAGGGCGGGTGGTGAAAAACTGTTTTTT